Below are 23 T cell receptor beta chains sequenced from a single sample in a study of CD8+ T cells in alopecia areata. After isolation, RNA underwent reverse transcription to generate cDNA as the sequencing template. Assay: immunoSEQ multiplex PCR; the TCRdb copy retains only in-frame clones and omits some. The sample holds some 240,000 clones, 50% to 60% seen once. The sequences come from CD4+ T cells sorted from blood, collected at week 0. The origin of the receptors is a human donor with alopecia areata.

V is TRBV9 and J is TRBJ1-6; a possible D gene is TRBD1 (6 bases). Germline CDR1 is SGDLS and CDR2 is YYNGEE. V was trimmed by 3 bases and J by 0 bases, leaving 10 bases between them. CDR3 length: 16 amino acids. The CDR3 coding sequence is TGTGCCAGCAGCGCACAGGGAAACTCCTATAATTCACCCCTCCACTTT. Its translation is CASSAQGNSYNSPLHF.

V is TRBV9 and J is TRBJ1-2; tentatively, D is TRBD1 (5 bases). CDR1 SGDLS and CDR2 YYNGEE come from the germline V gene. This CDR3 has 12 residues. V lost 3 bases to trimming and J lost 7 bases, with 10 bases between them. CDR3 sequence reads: CASSAPGPGYTF. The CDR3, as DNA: TGTGCCAGCAGCGCCCCAGGGCCTGGCTACACCTTC.

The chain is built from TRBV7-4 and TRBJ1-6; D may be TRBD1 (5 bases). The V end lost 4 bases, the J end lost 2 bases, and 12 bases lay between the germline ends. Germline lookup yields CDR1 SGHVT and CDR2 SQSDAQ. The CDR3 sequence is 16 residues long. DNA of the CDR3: TGTGCCAGCAGCTCTCGCAGGGCCACCTATAATTCACCCCTCCACTTT. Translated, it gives CASSSRRATYNSPLHF.

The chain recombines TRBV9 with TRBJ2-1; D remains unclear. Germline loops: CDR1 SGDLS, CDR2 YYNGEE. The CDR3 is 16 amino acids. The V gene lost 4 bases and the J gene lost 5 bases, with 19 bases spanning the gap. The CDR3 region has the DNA TGTGCCAGCAGCAAGCGCATAGGGTCCTGGGACAATGAGCAGTTCTTC. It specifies CASSKRIGSWDNEQFF.

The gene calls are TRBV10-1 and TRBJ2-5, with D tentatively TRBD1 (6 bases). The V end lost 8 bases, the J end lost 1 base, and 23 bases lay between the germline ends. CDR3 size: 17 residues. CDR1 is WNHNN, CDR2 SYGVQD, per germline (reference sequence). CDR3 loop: CASQRLLGQPPQETQYF. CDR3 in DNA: TGCGCCAGCCAGCGATTATTAGGACAGCCTCCCCAAGAGACCCAGTACTTC.

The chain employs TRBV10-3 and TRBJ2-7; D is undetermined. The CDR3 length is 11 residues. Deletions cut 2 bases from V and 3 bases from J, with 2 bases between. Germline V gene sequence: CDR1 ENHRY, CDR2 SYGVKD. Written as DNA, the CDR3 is TGTGCCATCAGTGAGGACTACGAGCAGTACTTC. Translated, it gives CAISEDYEQYF.

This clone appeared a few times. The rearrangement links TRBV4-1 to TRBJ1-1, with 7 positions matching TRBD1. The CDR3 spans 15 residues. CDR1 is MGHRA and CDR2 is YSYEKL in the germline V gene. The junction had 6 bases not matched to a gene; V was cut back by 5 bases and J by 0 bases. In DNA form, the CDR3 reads TGCGCCAGCAGCGAACAGGGGTCCATGAACACTGAAGCTTTCTTT. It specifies CASSEQGSMNTEAFF.

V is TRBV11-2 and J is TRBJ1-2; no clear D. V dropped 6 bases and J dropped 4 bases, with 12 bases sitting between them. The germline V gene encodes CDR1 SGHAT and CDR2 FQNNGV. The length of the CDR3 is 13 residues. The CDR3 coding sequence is TGTGCCAGCAGACCCACGGCAGGCTATGGCTACACCTTC. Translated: CASRPTAGYGYTF.

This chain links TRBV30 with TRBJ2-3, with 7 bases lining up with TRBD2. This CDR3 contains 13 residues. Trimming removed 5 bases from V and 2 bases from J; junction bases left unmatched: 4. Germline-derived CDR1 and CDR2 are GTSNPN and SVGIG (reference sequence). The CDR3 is CAWGGDLTDTQYF. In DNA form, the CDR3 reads TGTGCCTGGGGGGGGGACCTCACAGATACGCAGTATTTT.

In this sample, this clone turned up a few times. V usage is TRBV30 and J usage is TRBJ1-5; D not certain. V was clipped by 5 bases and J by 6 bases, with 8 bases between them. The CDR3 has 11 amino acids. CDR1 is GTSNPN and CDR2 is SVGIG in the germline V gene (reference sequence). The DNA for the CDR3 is TGTGCCTGGGAATGGGTTCAGCCCCAGCATTTT. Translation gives CAWEWVQPQHF.

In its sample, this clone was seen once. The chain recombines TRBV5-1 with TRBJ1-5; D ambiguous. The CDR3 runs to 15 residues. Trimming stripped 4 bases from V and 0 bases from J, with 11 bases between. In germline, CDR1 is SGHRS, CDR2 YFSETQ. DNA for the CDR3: TGCGCCAGCAGCAAAGACGGCGATAGCAATCAGCCCCAGCATTTT. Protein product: CASSKDGDSNQPQHF.

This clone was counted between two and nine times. The CDR3 loop reads CATSRDVLAGTEAFF. CDR3 nucleotides: TGTGCCACCAGCAGAGATGTGTTGGCTGGCACTGAAGCTTTCTTT. The genes are TRBV15 and TRBJ1-1; D is uncertain. Trimming cost V 0 bases and J 4 bases, with 12 bases left between them. The V gene's germline CDR1 is LNHNV and CDR2 YYDKDF (reference sequence). This CDR3 comprises 15 residues.

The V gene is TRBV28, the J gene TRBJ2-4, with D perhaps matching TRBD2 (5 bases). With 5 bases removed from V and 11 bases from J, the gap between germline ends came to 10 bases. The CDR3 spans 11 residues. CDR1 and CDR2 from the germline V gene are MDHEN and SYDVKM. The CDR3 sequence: CASSMQEVQYF. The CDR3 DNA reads TGTGCCAGCAGTATGCAGGAGGTTCAGTACTTC. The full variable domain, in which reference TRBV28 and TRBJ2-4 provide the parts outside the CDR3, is DVKVTQSSRYLVKRTGEKVFLECVQDMDHENMFWYRQDPGLGLRLIYFSYDVKMKEKGDIPEGYSVSREKKERFSLILESASTNQTSMYLCASSMQEVQYFGAGTRLSVL.

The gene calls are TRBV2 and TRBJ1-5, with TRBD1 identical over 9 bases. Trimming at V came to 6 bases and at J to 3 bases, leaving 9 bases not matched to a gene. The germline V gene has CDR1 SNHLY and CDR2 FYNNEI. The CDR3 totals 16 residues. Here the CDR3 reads CASRPTGTGINQPQHF. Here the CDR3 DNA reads TGTGCCAGCAGGCCCACCGGGACAGGGATCAATCAGCCCCAGCATTTT.

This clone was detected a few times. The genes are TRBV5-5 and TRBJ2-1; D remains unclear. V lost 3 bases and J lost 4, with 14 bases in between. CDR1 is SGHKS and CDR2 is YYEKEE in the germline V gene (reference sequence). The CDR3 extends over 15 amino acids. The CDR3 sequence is CASSSVLLPYNEQFF. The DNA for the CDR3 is TGTGCCAGCAGCTCTGTCCTCCTCCCTTACAATGAGCAGTTCTTC. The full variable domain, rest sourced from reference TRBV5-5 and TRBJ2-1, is DAGVTQSPTHLIKTRGQQVTLRCSPISGHKSVSWYQQVLGQGPQFIFQYYEKEERGRGNFPDRFSARQFPNYSSELNVNALLLGDSALYLCASSSVLLPYNEQFFGPGTRLTVL.

The CDR3 sequence is CASTSGDRADTQYF. Written as DNA, the CDR3 is TGTGCCAGCACTAGCGGGGATCGCGCAGATACGCAGTATTTT. The chain links TRBV6-5 to TRBJ2-3; 9 nucleotides match TRBD2. CDR1 and CDR2 (germline): MNHEY, SVGAGI. V dropped 7 bases and J dropped 4; count of bases not matched to a gene: 6. This CDR3 region has 14 residues.

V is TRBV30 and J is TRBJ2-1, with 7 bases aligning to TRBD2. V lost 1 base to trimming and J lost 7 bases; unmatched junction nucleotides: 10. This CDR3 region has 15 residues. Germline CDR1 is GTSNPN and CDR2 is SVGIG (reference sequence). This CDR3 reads CAWSGAAGVGNEQFF. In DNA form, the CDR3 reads TGTGCCTGGAGTGGGGCTGCGGGAGTCGGAAATGAGCAGTTCTTC.

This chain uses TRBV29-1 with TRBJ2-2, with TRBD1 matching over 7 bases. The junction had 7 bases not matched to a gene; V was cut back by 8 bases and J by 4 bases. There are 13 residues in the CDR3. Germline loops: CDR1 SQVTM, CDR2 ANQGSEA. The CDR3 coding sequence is TGCAGCTCATTGACAGGGTTCACCGGGGAGCTGTTTTTT. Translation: CSSLTGFTGELFF.

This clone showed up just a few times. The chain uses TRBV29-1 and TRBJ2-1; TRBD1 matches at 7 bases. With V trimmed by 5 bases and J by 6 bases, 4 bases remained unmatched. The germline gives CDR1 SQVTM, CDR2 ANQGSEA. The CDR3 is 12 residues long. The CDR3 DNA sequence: TGCAGCGTTCAGGGGGTCGGCAATGAGCAGTTCTTC. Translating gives CSVQGVGNEQFF.

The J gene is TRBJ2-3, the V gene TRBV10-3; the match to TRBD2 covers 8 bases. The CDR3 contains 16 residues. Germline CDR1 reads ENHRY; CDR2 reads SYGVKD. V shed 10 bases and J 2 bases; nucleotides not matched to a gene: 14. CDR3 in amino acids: CATAGTRMGPTDTQYF. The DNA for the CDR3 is TGTGCCACCGCCGGGACTAGAATGGGGCCCACAGATACGCAGTATTTT.

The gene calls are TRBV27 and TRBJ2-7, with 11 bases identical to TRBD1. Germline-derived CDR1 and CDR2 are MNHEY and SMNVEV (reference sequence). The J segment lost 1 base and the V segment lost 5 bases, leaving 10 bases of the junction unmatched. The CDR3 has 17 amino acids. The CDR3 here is CASSQDRGQAGSYEQYF. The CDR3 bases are TGTGCCAGCAGTCAGGACAGGGGGCAAGCGGGGTCCTACGAGCAGTACTTC.

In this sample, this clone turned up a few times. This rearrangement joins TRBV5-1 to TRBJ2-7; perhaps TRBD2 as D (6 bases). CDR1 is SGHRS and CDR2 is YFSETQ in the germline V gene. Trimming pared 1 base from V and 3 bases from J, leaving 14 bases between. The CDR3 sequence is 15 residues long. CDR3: CASSLTAGQVYEQYF. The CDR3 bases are TGCGCCAGCAGCTTGACGGCGGGGCAGGTCTACGAGCAGTACTTC.

The DNA of the CDR3 is TGTGCCAGCAGCCCCGGAGGGTGGCAAGGCAATCAGCCCCAGCATTTT. Protein sequence: CASSPGGWQGNQPQHF. This chain uses TRBV9 with TRBJ1-5; unclear D gene. Trimming shortened V by 4 bases and J by 2 bases, and 16 bases separated the two germline ends. This CDR3 spans 16 amino acids. Germline V gene data show CDR1 as SGDLS and CDR2 as YYNGEE.